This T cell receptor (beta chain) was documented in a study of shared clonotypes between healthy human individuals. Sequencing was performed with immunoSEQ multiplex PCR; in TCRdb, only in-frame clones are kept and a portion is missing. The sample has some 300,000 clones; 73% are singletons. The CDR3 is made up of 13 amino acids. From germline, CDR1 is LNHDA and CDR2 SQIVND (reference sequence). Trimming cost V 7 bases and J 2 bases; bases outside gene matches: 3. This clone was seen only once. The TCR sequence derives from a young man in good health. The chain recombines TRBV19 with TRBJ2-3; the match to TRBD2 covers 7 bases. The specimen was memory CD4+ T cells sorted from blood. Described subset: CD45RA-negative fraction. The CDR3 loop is CASNRDYTDTQYF. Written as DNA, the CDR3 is TGTGCCAGTAACCGGGACTACACAGATACGCAGTATTTT.